A single sample gave rise to the 18 T cell receptor beta chains below, sequenced in a study of tumor-infiltrating lymphocytes in primary liver carcinoma. Researchers generated TCR beta cDNA from around 510 ng of total RNA, relying on a constant-region primer. A slightly modified ARM-PCR protocol with three nested multiplex PCR rounds produced these TCR beta libraries. Amplification in the first two PCR rounds was performed using TRBV1-TRBV30 forward primers and a C-beta reverse primer for 10 cycles each. TCRdb reprocessed the multiplex PCR reads with MiXCR, giving one entry per CDR3 protein. The profile shows 150,000 to 200,000 distinct CDR3 sequences, around 60% of them singletons. Germline DNA was also extracted, and blood RNA derived from unsorted whole blood. The sample was peripheral blood. The receptors here all came from a middle-aged man with primary liver carcinoma and hepatitis B virus infection.

About this clonotype: A junction end diverges from the germline sequence, so it may reflect a read error. This chain uses TRBV10-3 with TRBJ2-2; D may be TRBD1 or TRBD2 (5 bases each). Germline assignment: CDR1 ENHRY and CDR2 SYGVKD. This CDR3 is built from 13 residues. This CDR3 is CVITRGHTGELFF. For the CDR3, the DNA is TGTGTCATCACTCGGGGCCACACCGGGGAGCTGTTTTTT.

This clonotype was seen a single time. A much bigger clone sits one base away, suggesting this may be a read error. The chain uses TRBV29-1 and TRBJ2-1; TRBD2 might be the D (7 bases). The CDR3 length is 15 residues. CDR1 and CDR2 from the germline V gene are SQVTM and ANQGSEA. DNA of the CDR3: TGCAGCGCCCCCCGGGGGGCAAGCTCCTACAATGAGCAGTTATTC. It specifies CSAPRGASSYNEQLF.

Concerning this clonotype itself: Sequence at one end of the junction differs from germline and may be a read error. V and J are TRBV11-2 and TRBJ1-2; D is unclear. Germline V CDR1 and CDR2: SGHAT, FQNNGV. There are 13 residues in the CDR3. As DNA, the CDR3 is TGTGCCAGCTGCTTATCGGTTGACTATGGCTACACCTTC. Translated, it gives CASCLSVDYGYTF.

To note about this clonotype: At one of its ends the junction is not consistent with the germline gene, which may arise from a read error. The gene calls are TRBV24-1 and TRBJ2-1; D may correspond to TRBD1 or TRBD2 (5 bases each). The CDR3 loop spans 14 amino acids. Germline CDR1 and CDR2: KGHDR and SFDVKD. The CDR3 reads CATMGPDAYNELFF. The CDR3 DNA reads TGTGCCACCATGGGACCGGATGCCTACAATGAGCTGTTCTTC.

This clonotype has only a few counts. The rearrangement links TRBV10-3 to TRBJ2-2, with 8 bases aligning to TRBD2. V trimming: 6 bases; J trimming: 6 bases; junction bases outside the gene matches: 6. The CDR3 loop spans 14 amino acids. Germline V gene lookup returns CDR1 ENHRY and CDR2 SYGVKD. CDR3: CAISGTRSSGELFF. Here the CDR3 DNA reads TGTGCCATCAGCGGGACTAGAAGTTCCGGGGAGCTGTTTTTT.

Ten or more counts support this clonotype. The rearrangement links TRBV4-1 to TRBJ2-3; D possibly matches TRBD1 or TRBD2 (5 bases each). This CDR3 has 13 residues. The V end was cut by 3 bases, the J end by 6 bases, with 10 bases between. In germline, CDR1 is MGHRA, CDR2 YSYEKL. The CDR3 is CASSQGTLDTQYF. In nucleotides, the CDR3 is TGCGCCAGCAGCCAGGGGACCCTCGATACGCAGTATTTT.

The rearrangement uses TRBV28 and TRBJ2-1; D is possibly TRBD1 (5 bases). This CDR3 contains 13 residues. The germline CDR1 and CDR2 sequences are MDHEN and SYDVKM. The ends were cut back, 2 bases at V and 5 bases at J, with 7 bases in the middle. CDR3 sequence reads: CASSLRRDNEQFF. The CDR3 DNA reads TGTGCCAGCAGTTTACGCAGGGACAATGAGCAGTTCTTC.

At least ten counts were recorded for this clonotype. The chain's CDR3 is CASSLSWGEETQYF. As DNA, the CDR3 is TGTGCCAGCAGCCTTTCCTGGGGTGAAGAGACCCAGTACTTC. This rearrangement joins TRBV11-2 to TRBJ2-5, with D uncertain. The CDR3 consists of 14 residues. V dropped 5 bases and J dropped 3 bases, with 13 bases sitting between them. CDR1 and CDR2 (germline): SGHAT, FQNNGV.

The CDR3 DNA reads TGCAGCGTGGGGACGGGGAACTCTGGGGCCAACGTCCTGACTTTC. Translated, it gives CSVGTGNSGANVLTF. The gene calls are TRBV29-1 and TRBJ2-6; D is possibly TRBD1 or TRBD2 (5 bases each). Germline V gene sequence: CDR1 SQVTM, CDR2 ANQGSEA. V lost 6 bases, J lost 0 bases, and 12 bases lay in between. This CDR3 region has 15 residues.

J is TRBJ2-1 and V is TRBV29-1, with D tentatively TRBD1 (6 bases). Germline loops: CDR1 SQVTM, CDR2 ANQGSEA. The CDR3 loop spans 15 amino acids. V shed 5 bases and J shed 6 bases, with 20 bases lying between them. The CDR3: CSVYSGAGVRNEQFF. CDR3 nucleotides: TGCAGCGTTTATTCCGGGGCAGGGGTCCGCAATGAGCAGTTCTTC.

In its sample, this clonotype was seen a few times. A much larger clone is a single base away; this may be a read error. The chain carries TRBV29-1 and TRBJ1-1, with unresolved D. The CDR3 has 12 amino acids. Germline CDR1 and CDR2: SQVTM and ANQGSEA. The CDR3: CSVEGMNSEAFF. Here the CDR3 DNA reads TGCAGCGTTGAAGGCATGAACAGTGAAGCTTTCTTT. The full variable domain, in which reference TRBV29-1 and TRBJ1-1 provide the parts outside the CDR3, is SAVISQKPSRDICQRGTSLTIQCQVDSQVTMMFWYRQQPGQSLTLIATANQGSEATYESGFVIDKFPISRPNLTFSTLTVSNMSPEDSSIYLCSVEGMNSEAFFGQGTRLTVV.

A single count supports this clonotype. Compared with germline, one end of the junction differs, possibly owing to a read error. The chain carries TRBV13 and TRBJ2-2; 10 bases match TRBD2. The CDR3 has 15 residues. The germline V gene has CDR1 PRHDT and CDR2 FYEKMQ (reference sequence). The CDR3: CTSSILGTSVGELFF. The CDR3 bases are TGTACCAGCAGCATCCTAGGGACTAGCGTCGGGGAGCTGTTTTTT.

For this clonotype: An end of the junction differs from the germline gene, which may be a read error. This sequence joins TRBV6-5 and TRBJ1-2; D is perhaps TRBD1 (5 bases). The CDR3 runs 14 residues. Per germline, CDR1 MNHEY and CDR2 SVGAGI. The CDR3 loop reads CASTSVGTDYGHTF. CDR3 sequence (DNA): TGTGCCAGCACCTCAGTGGGGACGGACTATGGCCACACCTTC.

This clonotype was found a few times. The chain combines TRBV4-1 with TRBJ2-5; D is perhaps TRBD2 (6 bases). With 1 base removed from V and 5 bases from J, the gap between germline ends came to 26 bases. The CDR3 loop spans 19 amino acids. In germline, CDR1 is MGHRA, CDR2 YSYEKL. In DNA, the CDR3 is TGCGCCAGCAGCCAAGGGAGGCGGTCTTCCGGGAGCCGGGAGGAGACCCAGTACTTC. It encodes CASSQGRRSSGSREETQYF.

Concerning this clonotype: One end of the junction is discordant with germline, which a read error may explain. The V and J genes are TRBV10-3 and TRBJ2-3, with 7 bases matching TRBD2. The CDR3 loop spans 14 amino acids. Germline V gives CDR1 ENHRY, CDR2 SYGVKD. CDR3: CAISGTIRTDTQYF. CDR3 DNA sequence: TGTGCAATCAGTGGGACTATTAGGACAGATACGCAGTATTTT.

This clonotype showed up just a few times. Relative to the germline gene, one junction end is altered; a read error may explain this. The chain joins TRBV29-1 to TRBJ2-2; D gene unclear. Germline assignment: CDR1 SQVTM and CDR2 ANQGSEA. The CDR3 consists of 13 residues. CDR3 sequence: CSLDTGNTGELFF. The CDR3 DNA reads TGCAGCCTTGACACGGGGAACACCGGGGAGCTGTTTTTT.

About this clonotype: One end of the junction is discordant with germline, which a read error may explain. This chain connects TRBV4-1 to TRBJ2-1, with 8 bases aligning to TRBD1. The CDR3 runs to 19 residues. Germline lookup yields CDR1 MGHRA and CDR2 YSYEKL. For the CDR3, the DNA is TGCGCCAGCAGCCTCCGGGACAGGAGTTTTGTGATCTCCTATAATGAGCAGTTCTTC. Protein product: CASSLRDRSFVISYNEQFF.

As to this clonotype: The CDR3 end shows no conserved phenylalanine or tryptophan, and so a read error is likely. This chain uses TRBV28 with TRBJ2-5; 8 bases fit TRBD2. V lost 7 bases to trimming and J lost 5 bases; unmatched junction nucleotides: 0. The CDR3 has 11 residues. CDR1 is MDHEN, CDR2 SYDVKM, per germline. CDR3 residues: CASKRGETQYS. The CDR3 coding sequence is TGTGCCAGCAAGCGGGGGGAGACCCAGTACTCC.